This T cell receptor (beta chain) was recorded in a study of regulatory T cells in long-lasting Graves disease. General study results and limits: Preferential use of TRBV28, TRBJ1-2 and TRBJ2-5 was seen in persistent disease.

Time point given: newly diagnosed GD, antithyroid drugs for less than 3 months. The TCR library was made from RNA that had been extracted from PBMCs in TRIzol. As collected, the peripheral blood samples measured roughly 10 milliliters each and went into EDTA tubes. In this sample, this clonotype turned up many times. The antigen is not known. Arm-PCR of CDR3 regions and iRepertoire HTBI primers were the basis on which TCR beta libraries were built. TCRdb passed the multiplex PCR reads through MiXCR, listing each CDR3 protein once. The sample has some 600,000 distinct CDR3 sequences, 16% seen once. The length of the CDR3 is 12 residues. Germline V gene data show CDR1 as MNHNS and CDR2 as SASEGT. Deletions cut 7 bases from V and 5 bases from J, with 11 bases between. This sample was shared with a second study, whose subject was T cells in Graves' hyperthyroidism and ophthalmopathy.

The chain recombines TRBV6-1 with TRBJ1-2; D unresolved. Here the sequenced sample was peripheral blood mononuclear cells (PBMCs), taken at new diagnosis, from a patient treated with antithyroid drugs. The sequence came from a man between 18 and 35 years old with Graves disease. The CDR3 region is CASNDPEYGYTF. Written as DNA, the CDR3 is TGTGCCAGCAATGACCCGGAGTATGGCTACACCTTC.